The 20 T cell receptor beta chains given below trace back to one sample, sequenced in a study of read filtering for tumor transcriptome and immune sequencing. The library was built from about 0.4 ug RNA with molecular barcoded adaptors for alpha/delta and beta/gamma chains. TCRdb analysed the reads with MiXCR anew, one entry per CDR3 protein. Of 30,000 to 40,000 distinct CDR3 sequences listed, over 11% are singletons. Sequencing used a population of CD138-negative cells sorted from bone marrow. Every receptor here comes from a donor at least 40 years old with multiple myeloma.

The rearrangement links TRBV5-1 to TRBJ2-5, with 7 bases aligning to TRBD1. Germline V gene sequence: CDR1 SGHRS, CDR2 YFSETQ. The trim removed 4 bases at V and 1 base at J, leaving 7 bases unmatched. The CDR3 contains 15 residues. DNA for the CDR3: TGCGCCAGCAGCCGGGTGACAGGGTCCCAAGAGACCCAGTACTTC. It encodes CASSRVTGSQETQYF. The full variable domain, in which reference TRBV5-1 and TRBJ2-5 provide the parts outside the CDR3, is KAGVTQTPRYLIKTRGQQVTLSCSPISGHRSVSWYQQTPGQGLQFLFEYFSETQRNKGNFPGRFSGRQFSNSRSEMNVSTLELGDSALYLCASSRVTGSQETQYFGPGTRLLVL.

This clonotype was recorded a few times. The CDR3: CASTPSGTGVTGELFF. DNA of the CDR3: TGCGCCAGCACCCCGAGTGGGACAGGGGTCACCGGGGAGCTGTTTTTT. This chain connects TRBV5-1 to TRBJ2-2, with 10 bases aligning to TRBD1. The CDR3 consists of 16 residues. Unmatched junction bases numbered 9, after V lost 6 bases and J lost 4 bases. Germline CDR1 reads SGHRS; CDR2 reads YFSETQ.

This clonotype was recorded once. At one of its ends the junction is not consistent with the germline gene, which may arise from a read error. The V and J genes are TRBV3-1 and TRBJ2-7; 7 positions match TRBD1. Germline CDR1 reads LGHDT; CDR2 reads YNNKEL (reference sequence). The CDR3 extends over 14 amino acids. The CDR3 nucleotides are TGTGCCAGCAGCTCCGGGACAGTGGCCTACGAGCAGCACTTC. Its protein product is CASSSGTVAYEQHF.

The CDR3 nucleotides are TGTGCCAGCAGCTCCGGGACAGGGGGCAATCAGCCCCAGCATTTT. This translates into CASSSGTGGNQPQHF. V is TRBV7-2 and J is TRBJ1-5, with 10 bases fitting TRBD1. The CDR3 covers 15 residues. CDR1 and CDR2 (germline): SGHTA, FQGNSA. The V segment lost 4 bases and the J segment 2 bases; nucleotides outside the gene matches: 2.

This clonotype has a handful of counts. One base away lies a much larger clone, so this may be a sequencing read error. This rearrangement joins TRBV14 to TRBJ1-2; D unresolved. There are 13 residues in the CDR3. V lost 4 bases, J lost 9 bases, and 15 bases lay in between. Germline V gene lookup returns CDR1 SGHDN and CDR2 FVKESK. The CDR3 loop reads CASSPIAAGSYTF. CDR3 in DNA: TGTGCCAGCAGCCCAATAGCGGCAGGCAGCTACACCTTC.

At least ten counts were recorded for this clonotype. The V gene is TRBV5-1, the J gene TRBJ2-2, with 11 nucleotides matching TRBD2. The V gene end was trimmed by 1 base and the J gene end by 2 bases; junction bases not matched to a gene: 1. Germline V lookup: CDR1 SGHRS, CDR2 YFSETQ. The CDR3 sequence is 16 residues long. The CDR3 DNA follows: TGCGCCAGCAGCTTGACTAGCGGGGGCAACACCGGGGAGCTGTTTTTT. Its translation: CASSLTSGGNTGELFF.

This clonotype came up many times. The genes are TRBV20-1 and TRBJ2-1, with D possibly matching TRBD2 (5 bases). The germline V gene has CDR1 DFQATT and CDR2 SNEGSKA (reference sequence). The CDR3 loop spans 16 amino acids. The V and J ends lost 0 bases and 8 bases respectively, with 20 bases between them. The CDR3 DNA is TGCAGTGCTAGAGATGCCCTGACTATTAGGGTCCATGAGCAGTTCTTC. Translated, it gives CSARDALTIRVHEQFF.

This clonotype was seen many times. The V call is TRBV5-4, the J call TRBJ1-5; weak D call: TRBD1 (5 bases). Germline lookup yields CDR1 SGHNT and CDR2 YYREEE (reference sequence). The V end lost 2 bases, the J end lost 7 bases, and 13 bases lay between the germline ends. The CDR3 has 14 residues. CDR3 nucleotide sequence: TGTGCCAGCAGCTTAGGGCAGGGTGCCCAGCCCCAGCATTTT. Amino acid sequence: CASSLGQGAQPQHF.

This clonotype was picked up many times. V gene TRBV20-1 combines with J gene TRBJ1-1, with D unclear. Germline CDR1 DFQATT, CDR2 SNEGSKA (reference sequence). V was clipped by 0 bases and J by 0 bases, with 14 bases between them. The CDR3 sequence is 16 residues long. The CDR3 reads CSARDWGTVLNTEAFF. CDR3 coding DNA: TGCAGTGCTAGAGATTGGGGAACCGTACTGAACACTGAAGCTTTCTTT.

This clonotype was recorded many times. The chain combines TRBV18 with TRBJ1-5; the D is unclear. This CDR3 contains 13 residues. Germline-derived CDR1 and CDR2 are KGHSH and LQKENI. The V gene lost 6 bases and the J gene lost 5 bases, with 11 bases spanning the gap. CDR3 sequence: CASSNRGYQPQHF. The CDR3 nucleotides are TGTGCCAGCTCTAATCGGGGATATCAGCCCCAGCATTTT.

Regarding this clonotype: A far more abundant clone sits one base away, making this likely a read error. No conserved phenylalanine or tryptophan ends this CDR3, so it is likely a read error. The V and J genes are TRBV6-5 and TRBJ2-1, with a weak D call TRBD1 (6 bases). This CDR3 comprises 15 residues. V was trimmed by 6 bases and J by 1 base, leaving 13 bases between them. Per the germline V gene, CDR1 is MNHEY and CDR2 is SVGAGI. This chain's CDR3 is CASSPQGVSYNEQFL. The CDR3 region has the DNA TGTGCCAGCAGCCCACAGGGAGTTTCCTACAATGAGCAGTTCCTC.

This clonotype was found many times. This chain uses TRBV29-1 with TRBJ1-3; D is undetermined. Germline V gives CDR1 SQVTM, CDR2 ANQGSEA. The V gene lost 7 bases and the J gene lost 3 bases, with 10 bases spanning the gap. This CDR3 is 12 amino acids long. For the CDR3, the DNA is TGCAGCGCCCGGATTAATGGAAACACCATATATTTT. This gives the protein CSARINGNTIYF. Full variable domain (outside the CDR3, taken from reference TRBV29-1 and TRBJ1-3): SAVISQKPSRDICQRGTSLTIQCQVDSQVTMMFWYRQQPGQSLTLIATANQGSEATYESGFVIDKFPISRPNLTFSTLTVSNMSPEDSSIYLCSARINGNTIYFGEGSWLTVV.

This clonotype has a count of ten or more. The conserved closing phenylalanine or tryptophan is absent in this CDR3, likely reflecting a read error. V is TRBV20-1 and J is TRBJ2-1; 11 bases map to TRBD2. CDR1 DFQATT and CDR2 SNEGSKA come from the germline V gene (reference sequence). The CDR3 loop spans 16 amino acids. V was clipped by 3 bases and J by 6 bases; unmatched bases: 10. DNA for the CDR3: TGCAGTGCTAGTGTGGGACTAGCGGCCAACACCAATGAGCAGTTCCTC. It translates to CSASVGLAANTNEQFL.

This clonotype was seen repeatedly, ten times or more. The genes are TRBV7-9 and TRBJ2-7; 8 bases match TRBD2. This CDR3 is 14 amino acids long. Trimming at V came to 5 bases and at J to 2 bases, leaving 5 bases not matched to a gene. Germline CDR1 is SEHNR and CDR2 is FQNEAQ (reference sequence). Here the CDR3 DNA reads TGTGCCAGCAGCGGTAGCGGGAACCCCTACGAGCAGTACTTC. Translated: CASSGSGNPYEQYF.

This clonotype was picked up many times. This sequence joins TRBV19 and TRBJ2-1; D uncertain. There are 13 residues in the CDR3. The germline V gene has CDR1 LNHDA and CDR2 SQIVND (reference sequence). Trimming pared 3 bases from V and 5 bases from J, leaving 8 bases between. The CDR3 sequence is CASSIGQNNEQFF. The CDR3 coding sequence is TGTGCCAGTAGTATCGGGCAGAACAATGAGCAGTTCTTC.

This clonotype has just a few counts. A far larger clone is just one base off, so this is likely a read error. The chain carries TRBV12-3 or TRBV12-4 and TRBJ1-5; D gene unclear. The CDR3 runs 16 residues. The CDR3 DNA follows: TGTGCCAACAGTTTAGCAGACGGAGGGATAGGACAGCCCCAGCATTTT. It encodes CANSLADGGIGQPQHF.

This clonotype was observed at least ten times. J is TRBJ2-7 and V is TRBV5-1; D is possibly TRBD1 or TRBD2 (6 bases each). The CDR3 totals 17 residues. Germline V CDR1 and CDR2: SGHRS, YFSETQ. Trimming shortened V by 0 bases and J by 2 bases, and 18 bases separated the two germline ends. CDR3 coding DNA: TGCGCCAGCAGCTTGGGGCGCGGGATGGACAGTCCCTACGAGCAGTACTTC. Its protein product is CASSLGRGMDSPYEQYF.

At least ten counts were recorded for this clonotype. The rearrangement links TRBV18 to TRBJ2-5, with D unclear. Germline values: CDR1 KGHSH, CDR2 LQKENI. The V end was cut by 3 bases, the J end by 1 base, with 6 bases between. This CDR3 has 13 residues. CDR3 protein: CASSPKGQETQYF. CDR3 DNA sequence: TGTGCCAGCTCACCGAAGGGCCAAGAGACCCAGTACTTC.

The chain recombines TRBV5-1 with TRBJ2-2; a possible D gene is TRBD2 (5 bases). The V gene's germline CDR1 is SGHRS and CDR2 YFSETQ. Between the trimmed V and J ends, which lost 4 bases and 6 bases, there was a span of 16 bases. The CDR3 runs 15 residues. CDR3 sequence: CASSLRDPNPGELFF. CDR3 DNA: TGCGCCAGCAGCCTCCGGGATCCCAACCCCGGGGAGCTGTTTTTT. Drawing the rest from reference TRBV5-1 and TRBJ2-2, the complete variable domain is KAGVTQTPRYLIKTRGQQVTLSCSPISGHRSVSWYQQTPGQGLQFLFEYFSETQRNKGNFPGRFSGRQFSNSRSEMNVSTLELGDSALYLCASSLRDPNPGELFFGEGSRLTVL.

This sequence joins TRBV2 and TRBJ1-5; D perhaps matches TRBD1 (5 bases). Germline assignment: CDR1 SNHLY and CDR2 FYNNEI. V lost 5 bases, J lost 0 bases, and 11 bases lay in between. This CDR3 is 15 amino acids long. This CDR3 is CASSPTRGSNQPQHF. Here the CDR3 DNA reads TGTGCCAGCAGTCCGACGAGGGGTAGCAATCAGCCCCAGCATTTT.